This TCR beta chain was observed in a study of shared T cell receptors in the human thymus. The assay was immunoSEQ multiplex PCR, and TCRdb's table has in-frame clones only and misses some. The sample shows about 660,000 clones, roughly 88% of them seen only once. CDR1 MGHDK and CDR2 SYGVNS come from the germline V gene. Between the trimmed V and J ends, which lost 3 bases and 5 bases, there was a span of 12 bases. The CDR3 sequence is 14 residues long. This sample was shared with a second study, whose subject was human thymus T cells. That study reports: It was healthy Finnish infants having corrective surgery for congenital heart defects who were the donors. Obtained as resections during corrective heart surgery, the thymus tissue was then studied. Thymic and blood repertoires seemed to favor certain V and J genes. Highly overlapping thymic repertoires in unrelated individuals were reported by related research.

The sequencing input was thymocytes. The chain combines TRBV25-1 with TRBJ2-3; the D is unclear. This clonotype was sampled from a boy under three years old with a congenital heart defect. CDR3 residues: CASSEMWALDTQYF. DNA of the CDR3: TGTGCCAGCAGTGAGATGTGGGCCCTAGATACGCAGTATTTT.